The 32 T cell receptor beta chains below come from one sample, sequenced in a study of blood T cells in healthy people across ages. Primers used in a second PCR of about 7 to 12 cycles were a sample-barcoded 5' primer and a J-beta primer mix. Each CDR3 protein is one row after TCRdb ran MiXCR on the 5' RACE reads. This table holds more than 700,000 distinct CDR3 sequences, about 53% found once. Sequencing input: blood. Receptor source: a man older than 75 in good health.

This clonotype appeared a few times. The rearrangement joins TRBV28 to TRBJ2-7; weak D call: TRBD2 (6 bases). CDR3 length: 12 amino acids. CDR1 is MDHEN, CDR2 SYDVKM, per germline. V was shortened by 8 bases and J by 4 bases, with 12 bases between the two germline ends. DNA of the CDR3: TGTGCCAGCGGGAACGGGGGTTACGAGCAGTACTTC. This codes for CASGNGGYEQYF.

J is TRBJ2-7 and V is TRBV7-6; 7 positions agree with TRBD1. This CDR3 has 14 residues. Unmatched junction bases numbered 8, after V lost 7 bases and J lost 2 bases. The germline gives CDR1 SGHVS, CDR2 FNYEAQ. CDR3 nucleotide sequence: TGTGCCAGCAACCCTCGACAGGGACCCTACGAGCAGTACTTC. As protein: CASNPRQGPYEQYF. Variable domain in full (rest from reference TRBV7-6 and TRBJ2-7): GAGVSQSPRYKVTKRGQDVALRCDPISGHVSLYWYRQALGQGPEFLTYFNYEAQQDKSGLPNDRFSAERPEGSISTLTIQRTEQRDSAMYRCASNPRQGPYEQYFGPGTRLTVT.

This clonotype was seen a few times. CDR3 protein: CASSTTGDNSPLHF. Here the CDR3 DNA reads TGCGCCAGCAGCACGACAGGGGATAATTCACCCCTCCACTTT. The chain employs TRBV5-1 and TRBJ1-6; 8 bases fit TRBD1. There are 14 residues in the CDR3. The V segment lost 4 bases and the J segment 5 bases; nucleotides outside the gene matches: 2. Germline V lookup: CDR1 SGHRS, CDR2 YFSETQ.

A few counts support this clonotype. The chain has TRBV4-1 and TRBJ2-5, with TRBD2 as a possible D gene (6 bases). With 2 bases removed from V and 5 bases from J, the gap between germline ends came to 15 bases. The CDR3 runs 15 residues. Germline CDR1 MGHRA, CDR2 YSYEKL. The CDR3 DNA reads as TGCGCCAGCAGCCAATACGATACACGGGGGGAGACCCAGTACTTC. Protein: CASSQYDTRGETQYF.

The chain joins TRBV12-3 or TRBV12-4 to TRBJ2-4; 7 nucleotides match TRBD1. The CDR3 totals 15 residues. V was clipped by 7 bases and J by 3 bases; unmatched bases: 9. The CDR3 loop is CASTHSAGGKNIQYF. Here the CDR3 DNA reads TGTGCCAGCACCCACAGCGCAGGGGGCAAAAACATTCAGTACTTC.

The V and J genes are TRBV7-3 and TRBJ1-6, with D possibly matching TRBD1 (5 bases). Per the germline V gene, CDR1 is SGHTA and CDR2 is FQGTGA. The V end was cut by 5 bases, the J end by 7 bases, with 15 bases between. The CDR3 has 15 amino acids. The CDR3 spells CASSLRARGNSPLHF. The CDR3 bases are TGTGCCAGCAGCCTCAGGGCGAGGGGCAATTCACCCCTCCACTTT.

The V and J genes are TRBV18 and TRBJ2-5; unclear D gene. Germline-derived CDR1 and CDR2 are KGHSH and LQKENI. The CDR3 runs 14 residues. V was trimmed by 1 base and J by 1 base, leaving 7 bases between them. The CDR3 spells CASSPRTLQETQYF. CDR3 DNA: TGTGCCAGCTCACCACGGACCCTCCAAGAGACCCAGTACTTC. Drawing the rest from reference TRBV18 and TRBJ2-5, the complete variable domain is NAGVMQNPRHLVRRRGQEARLRCSPMKGHSHVYWYRQLPEEGLKFMVYLQKENIIDESGMPKERFSAEFPKEGPSILRIQQVVRGDSAAYFCASSPRTLQETQYFGPGTRLLVL.

Comment on this clonotype: At one of its ends the junction is not consistent with the germline gene, which may arise from a read error. This sequence joins TRBV7-9 and TRBJ2-1; D is unclear. Germline V gene sequence: CDR1 SEHNR, CDR2 FQNEAQ (reference sequence). This CDR3 has 14 amino acids. CDR3 in amino acids: CASSSSTVYSEQFF. Here the CDR3 DNA reads TGTGCCAGCAGCTCCAGTACAGTCTACAGTGAGCAGTTCTTC. Full variable domain (remainder filled in from reference TRBV7-9 and TRBJ2-1): DTGVSQNPRHKITKRGQNVTFRCDPISEHNRLYWYRQTLGQGPEFLTYFQNEAQLEKSRLLSDRFSAERPKGSFSTLEIQRTEQGDSAMYLCASSSSTVYSEQFFGPGTRLTVL.

The V and J genes are TRBV6-2 or TRBV6-3 and TRBJ1-1; D is possibly TRBD1 (5 bases). The CDR3 is 16 residues long. Between the trimmed V and J ends, which lost 6 bases and 1 base, there was a span of 18 bases. Germline loops: CDR1 MNHEY, CDR2 SVGEGT. The CDR3 reads CASSYGLRGPNTEAFF. The CDR3 coding sequence is TGTGCCAGCAGCTACGGCCTCCGGGGCCCGAACACTGAAGCTTTCTTT.

The V and J genes are TRBV5-1 and TRBJ2-7, with TRBD1 as a possible D gene (6 bases). Trimming shortened V by 0 bases and J by 5 bases, and 18 bases separated the two germline ends. The CDR3 runs to 16 residues. The germline gives CDR1 SGHRS, CDR2 YFSETQ. Here the CDR3 reads CASSLARGQGKNEQYF. The CDR3 bases are TGCGCCAGCAGCTTGGCCAGGGGCCAGGGTAAGAACGAGCAGTACTTC.

This clonotype was observed a few times. This chain links TRBV14 with TRBJ1-5; D is unresolved. This CDR3 is 12 amino acids long. Per the germline V gene, CDR1 is SGHDN and CDR2 is FVKESK. The V end was cut by 0 bases, the J end by 9 bases, with 6 bases between. Here the CDR3 DNA reads TGTGCCAGCAGCCAAGATACGGGGCCCCAGCATTTT. This gives the protein CASSQDTGPQHF.

This chain links TRBV5-1 with TRBJ2-3; D may match TRBD1 or TRBD2 (5 bases each). Germline V gene data show CDR1 as SGHRS and CDR2 as YFSETQ. CDR3 length: 14 amino acids. Trimming left V 5 bases short and J 2 bases short, with 12 bases between. The CDR3 DNA reads as TGCGCCAGCAGGCCCGGGACGAACACAGATACGCAGTATTTT. Its translation: CASRPGTNTDTQYF.

This chain connects TRBV7-3 to TRBJ2-1; D remains ambiguous. This CDR3 has 15 amino acids. V shed 4 bases and J shed 6 bases, with 16 bases lying between them. Germline CDR1 reads SGHTA; CDR2 reads FQGTGA. The CDR3, as DNA: TGTGCCAGCAGCTCTGCGTCCCTAGGAGCCAATGAGCAGTTCTTC. Its translation: CASSSASLGANEQFF. The complete variable domain, with remaining parts taken from reference TRBV7-3 and TRBJ2-1, reads GAGVSQTPSNKVTEKGKYVELRCDPISGHTALYWYRQSLGQGPEFLIYFQGTGAADDSGLPNDRFFAVRPEGSVSTLKIQRTERGDSAVYLCASSSASLGANEQFFGPGTRLTVL.

The genes are TRBV18 and TRBJ2-2, with D hard to call. V was clipped by 3 bases and J by 2 bases, with 7 bases between them. This CDR3 spans 14 amino acids. Germline V gives CDR1 KGHSH, CDR2 LQKENI. CDR3 DNA sequence: TGTGCCAGCTCACCGCAGCACAACACCGGGGAGCTGTTTTTT. This encodes CASSPQHNTGELFF.

This clonotype was picked up a small number of times. V usage is TRBV25-1 and J usage is TRBJ1-1; 10 bases line up with TRBD1. V lost 6 bases, J lost 1 base, and 5 bases stayed unmatched. The CDR3 contains 15 residues. Germline assignment: CDR1 MGHDK and CDR2 SYGVNS. CDR3: CASRGTGVANTEAFF. The CDR3 bases are TGTGCCAGCAGGGGGACAGGGGTCGCGAACACTGAAGCTTTCTTT. Using reference TRBV25-1 and TRBJ1-1 for the parts outside the CDR3, the full variable domain is EADIYQTPRYLVIGTGKKITLECSQTMGHDKMYWYQQDPGMELHLIHYSYGVNSTEKGDLSSESTVSRIRTEHFPLTLESARPSHTSQYLCASRGTGVANTEAFFGQGTRLTVV.

Regarding this clonotype: A junction boundary mismatches the germline segment, possibly from a read error. The chain employs TRBV4-1 and TRBJ1-2; D may be TRBD1 (5 bases). CDR3 length: 15 residues. Per the germline V gene, CDR1 is MGHRA and CDR2 is YSYEKL. CDR3 region: CASSSAGLSSYGDTF. The CDR3 region has the DNA TGCGCCAGCAGCTCCGCAGGGCTTTCAAGCTATGGCGACACCTTC.

J is TRBJ2-5 and V is TRBV12-3 or TRBV12-4, with a possible D match to TRBD2 (5 bases). The V and J ends lost 3 bases and 11 bases respectively, with 13 bases between them. The CDR3 length is 12 residues. CDR3 DNA sequence: TGTGCCAGCAGTTTCGACGGGAATGAGCAGTACTTC. The encoded protein is CASSFDGNEQYF.

For the CDR3, the DNA is TGCAGCGTTGAAAGGGGACAGGGGCGCGAGCAGTACTTC. This translates into CSVERGQGREQYF. This chain joins TRBV29-1 and TRBJ2-5; 10 bases line up with TRBD1. The last part of the DNA fits TRBJ2-7 better; the J call may be wrong. Germline values: CDR1 SQVTM, CDR2 ANQGSEA. The CDR3 has 13 amino acids.

This clonotype has a handful of counts. The CDR3 reads CSARSSGTSYEQYF. The CDR3 nucleotides read TGCAGTGCTAGATCTAGCGGCACCTCCTACGAGCAGTACTTC. This chain links TRBV20-1 with TRBJ2-7; 7 bases map to TRBD2. The CDR3 has 14 amino acids. J gave up 0 bases and V 2 bases, and 4 bases lay outside the gene matches. CDR1 DFQATT and CDR2 SNEGSKA come from the germline V gene (reference sequence).

The sample holds a few counts of this clonotype. This sequence may be a read error, since a much larger clone differs from it by one base. V is TRBV20-1 and J is TRBJ2-5; D gene uncertain. Trimming took off 1 base at V and 4 bases at J, with 4 bases between the two ends. The length of the CDR3 is 11 residues. CDR1 and CDR2 (germline): DFQATT, SNEGSKA (reference sequence). CDR3 nucleotide sequence: TGCAGTGCTAGAGTGAGAGAGACCCAGTACTTC. This codes for CSARVRETQYF.

V usage is TRBV14 and J usage is TRBJ2-7, with D possibly being TRBD2 (7 bases). In germline, CDR1 is SGHDN, CDR2 FVKESK. V lost 8 bases to trimming and J lost 7 bases, with 18 bases between them. This CDR3 comprises 13 residues. The CDR3 DNA follows: TGTGCCAGCGGACAGCGGGGATCGCTTGAGCAGTACTTC. This encodes CASGQRGSLEQYF.

V gene TRBV7-2 combines with J gene TRBJ2-5; D ambiguous. V lost 1 base, J lost 5 bases, and 17 bases lay in between. Germline V CDR1 and CDR2: SGHTA, FQGNSA. This CDR3 contains 16 residues. This chain's CDR3 is CASSLVASVKRETQYF. In nucleotides, the CDR3 is TGTGCCAGCAGCTTAGTGGCGTCAGTCAAAAGGGAGACCCAGTACTTC.

The chain has TRBV7-3 and TRBJ2-7, with TRBD2 as a possible D gene (6 bases). The J call is doubtful: the DNA matches TRBJ2-5 better. The germline V gene encodes CDR1 SGHTA and CDR2 FQGTGA. The CDR3 is 16 amino acids. The CDR3 bases are TGTGCCAGCAGCTTAGAGGGCGGGGCATCAGCAGGGACCCAGTACTTC. Its protein product is CASSLEGGASAGTQYF.

The chain joins TRBV10-3 to TRBJ1-4, with 10 positions matching TRBD1. Per the germline V gene, CDR1 is ENHRY and CDR2 is SYGVKD. CDR3 length: 15 residues. Trimming took 6 bases from V and 7 from J; bases not matched to a gene: 8. The CDR3 DNA follows: TGTGCCATCAGCCCGGGGACAGGGGCCGGTGAAAAACTGTTTTTT. This translates into CAISPGTGAGEKLFF.

J is TRBJ2-4 and V is TRBV5-8; D tentatively fits TRBD1 or TRBD2 (7 bases each). CDR1 and CDR2 (germline): SGHTS, YDEGEE. This CDR3 is 20 amino acids long. Deletions cut 3 bases from V and 0 bases from J, with 25 bases between. CDR3 nucleotides: TGTGCCAGCAGCTCCGGGACAGCGGGGAGGGGAATAATAGCCAAAAACATTCAGTACTTC. Encoded protein: CASSSGTAGRGIIAKNIQYF.

The chain employs TRBV28 and TRBJ2-7, with D perhaps matching TRBD1 (6 bases). The J call may not be correct, given that the DNA end is closer to TRBJ2-5. CDR1 and CDR2 from the germline V gene are MDHEN and SYDVKM. The CDR3 loop spans 13 amino acids. CDR3 protein: CASSWTESQTQYF. CDR3 in DNA: TGTGCCAGCAGTTGGACAGAAAGCCAGACCCAGTACTTC.

This clonotype was found once. The gene calls are TRBV9 and TRBJ2-2; TRBD2 aligns across 9 bases. Germline assignment: CDR1 SGDLS and CDR2 YYNGEE. The CDR3 is 13 amino acids. The V segment lost 4 bases and the J segment 9 bases; nucleotides outside the gene matches: 4. CDR3 DNA sequence: TGTGCCAGCAGCCTAGCGGGGTACCGGGAGCTGTTTTTT. Its translation: CASSLAGYRELFF. The complete variable domain, with remaining parts taken from reference TRBV9 and TRBJ2-2, reads DSGVTQTPKHLITATGQRVTLRCSPRSGDLSVYWYQQSLDQGLQFLIQYYNGEERAKGNILERFSAQQFPDLHSELNLSSLELGDSALYFCASSLAGYRELFFGEGSRLTVL.

The V call is TRBV20-1, the J call TRBJ2-5; 11 bases align to TRBD2. Germline CDR1 is DFQATT and CDR2 is SNEGSKA (reference sequence). This CDR3 comprises 16 residues. Losses at the gene ends were 4 bases for V and 5 bases for J; bases not matched to a gene: 12. The CDR3 DNA follows: TGCAGTGCTACCGGGACTAGCGGACTGGGTGGGGAGACCCAGTACTTC. The encoded protein is CSATGTSGLGGETQYF.

V gene TRBV27 combines with J gene TRBJ1-2; D gene ambiguous. Germline V lookup: CDR1 MNHEY, CDR2 SMNVEV (reference sequence). This CDR3 spans 13 amino acids. V was clipped by 2 bases and J by 2 bases, with 6 bases between them. CDR3 amino acids: CASSLRVNYGYTF. The CDR3 nucleotides read TGTGCCAGCAGTTTACGGGTAAACTATGGCTACACCTTC.

The chain couples TRBV7-2 to TRBJ1-2, with D unresolved. CDR1 is SGHTA and CDR2 is FQGNSA in the germline V gene. The ends were cut back, 0 bases at V and 1 base at J, with 6 bases in the middle. This CDR3 contains 14 residues. The CDR3 spells CASSLAVSNYGYTF. The CDR3 coding sequence is TGTGCCAGCAGCTTAGCAGTCAGTAACTATGGCTACACCTTC.

V gene TRBV20-1 combines with J gene TRBJ2-5; 10 positions agree with TRBD1. The J call is doubtful: the DNA matches TRBJ2-7 better. Germline-derived CDR1 and CDR2 are DFQATT and SNEGSKA (reference sequence). The CDR3 has 15 residues. The CDR3 loop reads CSAPTRDRGTYEQYF. CDR3 sequence (DNA): TGCAGTGCTCCTACCCGGGACAGGGGAACCTACGAGCAGTACTTC.

The V call is TRBV25-1, the J call TRBJ2-3; D gene unclear. The V gene lost 8 bases and the J gene lost 14 bases, with 20 bases spanning the gap. Germline CDR1 and CDR2: MGHDK and SYGVNS. CDR3 length equals 12 residues. The CDR3, as DNA: TGTGCCAGCGCGGACGAGCACAGATACGCGTATTTT. The encoded protein is CASADEHRYAYF.